Below, one T cell receptor beta chain is given with its context. Deletions cut 2 bases from V and 5 bases from J, with 12 bases between. The CDR3 sequence is 15 residues long. Germline-derived CDR1 and CDR2 are KGHDR and SFDVKD. The data originate from a study of blood T cell repertoires in COVID-19. Study information: The study drew acute and convalescent COVID-19 samples from the United States, Italy and Spain. From T cells, B-cell-depleted T cells, or PBMCs came the material, which was cDNA or gDNA.

As originally analysed: For nucleated cells, counts were estimated from reference gene primer amplification. The protocol was immunoSEQ multiplex PCR, while the TCRdb copy is restricted to in-frame clones and leaves out a portion. That table furnishes V, J and clone size, whereas the DNA furnished D and trimming. This table has 95,000 to 150,000 clones, 85% appearing once. This receptor was identified in a man of 80 years or more with acute or convalescent COVID-19. Sequenced: peripheral blood. The chain recombines TRBV24-1 with TRBJ2-1, with D perhaps matching TRBD2 (6 bases). CDR3 nucleotide sequence: TGTGCCACCAGTGATTCGGCGGGGATGAACAATGAGCAGTTCTTC. As protein: CATSDSAGMNNEQFF.